The next 7 T cell receptor beta chains were all read from a single sample in a study of identical twins. Each CDR3 protein gets one entry after TCRdb re-called the 5' RACE reads with MiXCR. The data hold 430,000 or so distinct CDR3 sequences, with 20% to 30% observed a single time. These data are also associated with another study on T cells expressing NK-cell markers.

The sequencing input was CD4+ T cells sorted from blood. The source of these receptors is a woman aged 18 to 35 in good health.

This clonotype showed up just a few times. The chain joins TRBV6-1 to TRBJ1-2, with D possibly matching TRBD1 (6 bases). V was trimmed by 7 bases and J by 2 bases, leaving 29 bases between them. CDR3 size: 19 residues. The germline CDR1 and CDR2 sequences are MNHNS and SASEGT. The CDR3 loop is CASIPTWGQSLTLNYGYTF. CDR3 DNA sequence: TGTGCCAGCATCCCGACATGGGGGCAGAGCCTTACCTTAAACTATGGCTACACCTTC.

V usage is TRBV12-5 and J usage is TRBJ2-7, with D tentatively TRBD2 (6 bases). The CDR3 is 14 amino acids. The V end was cut by 4 bases, the J end by 2 bases, with 12 bases between. Germline assignment: CDR1 LGHNT and CDR2 FRNRAP. The CDR3 protein is CASGSGGVTYEQYF. CDR3 coding DNA: TGTGCTAGTGGTTCCGGGGGAGTAACCTACGAGCAGTACTTC.

This clonotype has just a few counts. The chain is built from TRBV6-1 and TRBJ1-1, with 7 bases matching TRBD1. The CDR3 consists of 15 residues. Germline loops: CDR1 MNHNS, CDR2 SASEGT. V lost 6 bases and J lost 3; bases outside the gene matches: 10. Here the CDR3 DNA reads TGTGCCAGCAGATTCGTACAGGGGAAAGACACTGAAGCTTTCTTT. It encodes CASRFVQGKDTEAFF.

The chain joins TRBV5-5 to TRBJ2-2; no firm D call. Germline CDR1 is SGHKS and CDR2 is YYEKEE (reference sequence). Trimming took 6 bases from V and 3 from J, leaving 9 bases between them. The CDR3 totals 13 residues. The CDR3 here is CASTPVYTGELFF. Written as DNA, the CDR3 is TGTGCCAGCACCCCCGTGTACACCGGGGAGCTGTTTTTT.

This clonotype was counted once. The V gene is TRBV20-1, the J gene TRBJ2-7, with D possibly being TRBD2 (5 bases). The CDR3 consists of 15 residues. V lost 0 bases to trimming and J lost 5 bases, with 17 bases between them. Germline assignment: CDR1 DFQATT and CDR2 SNEGSKA (reference sequence). In nucleotides, the CDR3 is TGCAGTGCTAGAGACGGTAGCGTAGGCCGTGACGAGCAGTACTTC. Translation: CSARDGSVGRDEQYF.

This clonotype was seen ten or more times. The chain recombines TRBV5-1 with TRBJ2-7; D perhaps matches TRBD2 (5 bases). Germline CDR1 reads SGHRS; CDR2 reads YFSETQ. The length of the CDR3 is 12 residues. The V and J ends lost 0 bases and 6 bases respectively, with 7 bases between them. CDR3 region: CASSLAAGEQYF. DNA for the CDR3: TGCGCCAGCAGCTTGGCGGCGGGCGAGCAGTACTTC.

This clonotype came up a few times. This chain connects TRBV9 to TRBJ1-1; D is undetermined. Trimming took off 0 bases at V and 3 bases at J, with 9 bases between the two ends. The CDR3 extends over 14 amino acids. Germline CDR1 SGDLS, CDR2 YYNGEE. In DNA form, the CDR3 reads TGTGCCAGCAGCGTAGGGGCCCCGGACACTGAAGCTTTCTTT. Translated: CASSVGAPDTEAFF.